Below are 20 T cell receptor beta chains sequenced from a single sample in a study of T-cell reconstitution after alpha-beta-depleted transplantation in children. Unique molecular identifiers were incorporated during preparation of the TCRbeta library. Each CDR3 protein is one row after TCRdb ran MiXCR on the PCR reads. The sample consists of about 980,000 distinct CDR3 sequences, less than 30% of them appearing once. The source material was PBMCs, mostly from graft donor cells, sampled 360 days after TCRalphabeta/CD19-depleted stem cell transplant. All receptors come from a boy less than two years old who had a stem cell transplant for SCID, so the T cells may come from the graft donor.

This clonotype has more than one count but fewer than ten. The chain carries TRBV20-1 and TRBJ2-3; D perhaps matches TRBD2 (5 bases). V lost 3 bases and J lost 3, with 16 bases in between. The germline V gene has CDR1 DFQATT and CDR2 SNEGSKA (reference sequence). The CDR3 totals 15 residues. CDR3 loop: CSASPEALWTDTQYF. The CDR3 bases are TGCAGTGCTAGCCCGGAGGCGTTATGGACAGATACGCAGTATTTT.

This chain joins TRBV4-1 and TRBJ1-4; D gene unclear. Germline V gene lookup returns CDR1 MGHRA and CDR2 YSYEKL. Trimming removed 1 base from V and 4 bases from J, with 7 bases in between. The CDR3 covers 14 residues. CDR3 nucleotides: TGCGCCAGCAGCCAAGCTGGGCTTAATGAAAAACTGTTTTTT. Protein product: CASSQAGLNEKLFF.

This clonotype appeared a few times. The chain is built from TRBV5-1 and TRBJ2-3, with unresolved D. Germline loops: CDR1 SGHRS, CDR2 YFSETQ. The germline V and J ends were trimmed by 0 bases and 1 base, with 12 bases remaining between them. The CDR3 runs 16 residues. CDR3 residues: CASSLVLGVGTDTQYF. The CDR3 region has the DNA TGCGCCAGCAGCTTGGTCTTAGGAGTTGGCACAGATACGCAGTATTTT.

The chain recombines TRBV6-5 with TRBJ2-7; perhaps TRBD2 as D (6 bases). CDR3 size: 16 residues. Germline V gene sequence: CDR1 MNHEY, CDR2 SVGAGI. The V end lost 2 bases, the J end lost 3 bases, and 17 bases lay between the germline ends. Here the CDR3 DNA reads TGTGCCAGCAGTTACCACCGCGGGACGGGGTACTACGAGCAGTACTTC. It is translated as CASSYHRGTGYYEQYF.

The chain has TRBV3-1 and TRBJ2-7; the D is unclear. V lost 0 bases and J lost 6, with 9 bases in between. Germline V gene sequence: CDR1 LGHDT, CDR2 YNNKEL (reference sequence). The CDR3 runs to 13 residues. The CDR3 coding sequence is TGTGCCAGCAGCCAAGAAATCGTCGCCGAGCAGTACTTC. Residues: CASSQEIVAEQYF.

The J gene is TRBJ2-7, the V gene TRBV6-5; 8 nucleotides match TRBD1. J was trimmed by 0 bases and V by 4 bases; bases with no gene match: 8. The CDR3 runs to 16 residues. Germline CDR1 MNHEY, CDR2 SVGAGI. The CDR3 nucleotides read TGTGCCAGCAGTTCGCGAAGGACAGGGAGCTCCTACGAGCAGTACTTC. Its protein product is CASSSRRTGSSYEQYF.

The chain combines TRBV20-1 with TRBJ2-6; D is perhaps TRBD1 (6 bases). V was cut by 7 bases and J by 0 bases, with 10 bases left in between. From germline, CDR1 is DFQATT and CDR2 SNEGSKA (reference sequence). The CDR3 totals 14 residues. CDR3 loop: CSGGRGSGANVLTF. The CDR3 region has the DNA TGCAGTGGGGGGCGTGGCTCTGGGGCCAACGTCCTGACTTTC.

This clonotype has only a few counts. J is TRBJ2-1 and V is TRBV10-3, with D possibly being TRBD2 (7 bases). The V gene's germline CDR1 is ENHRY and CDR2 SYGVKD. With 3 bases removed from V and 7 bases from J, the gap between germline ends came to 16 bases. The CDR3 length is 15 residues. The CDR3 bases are TGTGCCATCAGTGAAGGGGGGGTTCTAGGTAATGAGCAGTTCTTC. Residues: CAISEGGVLGNEQFF.

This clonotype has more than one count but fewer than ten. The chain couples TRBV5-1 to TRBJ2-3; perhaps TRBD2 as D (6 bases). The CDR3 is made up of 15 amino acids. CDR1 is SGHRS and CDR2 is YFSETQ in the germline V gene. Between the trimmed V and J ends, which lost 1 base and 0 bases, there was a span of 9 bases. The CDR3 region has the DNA TGCGCCAGCAGCTTGTGGGGGGTTAGCACAGATACGCAGTATTTT. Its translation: CASSLWGVSTDTQYF. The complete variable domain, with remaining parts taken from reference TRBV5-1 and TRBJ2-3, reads KAGVTQTPRYLIKTRGQQVTLSCSPISGHRSVSWYQQTPGQGLQFLFEYFSETQRNKGNFPGRFSGRQFSNSRSEMNVSTLELGDSALYLCASSLWGVSTDTQYFGPGTRLTVL.

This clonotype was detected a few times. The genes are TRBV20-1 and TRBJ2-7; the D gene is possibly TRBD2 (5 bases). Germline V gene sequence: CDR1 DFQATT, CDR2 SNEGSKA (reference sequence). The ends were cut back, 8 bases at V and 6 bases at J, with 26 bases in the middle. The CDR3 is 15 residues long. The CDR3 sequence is CSTKRLVANRGEQYF. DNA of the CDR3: TGCAGTACCAAGAGACTGGTTGCTAACCGGGGCGAGCAGTACTTC.

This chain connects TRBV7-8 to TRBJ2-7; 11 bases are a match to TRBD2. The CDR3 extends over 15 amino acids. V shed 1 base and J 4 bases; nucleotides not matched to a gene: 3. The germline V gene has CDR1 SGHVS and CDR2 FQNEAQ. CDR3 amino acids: CASSLEGTSGYEQYF. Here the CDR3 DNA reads TGTGCCAGCAGCTTAGAGGGGACTAGCGGATACGAGCAGTACTTC.

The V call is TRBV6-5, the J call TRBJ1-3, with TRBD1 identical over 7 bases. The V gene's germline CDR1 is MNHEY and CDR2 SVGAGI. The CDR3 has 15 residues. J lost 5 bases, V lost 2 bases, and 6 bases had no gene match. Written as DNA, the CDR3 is TGTGCCAGCAGTTACCGACAGGGATCTAGAAACACCATATATTTT. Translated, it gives CASSYRQGSRNTIYF.

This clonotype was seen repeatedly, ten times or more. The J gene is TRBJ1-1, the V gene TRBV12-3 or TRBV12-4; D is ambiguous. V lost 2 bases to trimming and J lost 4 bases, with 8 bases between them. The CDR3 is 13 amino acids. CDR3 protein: CASSLRLGTEAFF. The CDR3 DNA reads TGTGCCAGCAGTTTACGGTTGGGCACTGAAGCTTTCTTT.

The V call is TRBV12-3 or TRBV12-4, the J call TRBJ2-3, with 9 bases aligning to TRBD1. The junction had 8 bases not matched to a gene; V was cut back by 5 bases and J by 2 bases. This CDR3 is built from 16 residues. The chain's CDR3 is CASSPGQGIFTDTQYF. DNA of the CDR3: TGTGCCAGCAGTCCCGGACAGGGGATTTTCACAGATACGCAGTATTTT.

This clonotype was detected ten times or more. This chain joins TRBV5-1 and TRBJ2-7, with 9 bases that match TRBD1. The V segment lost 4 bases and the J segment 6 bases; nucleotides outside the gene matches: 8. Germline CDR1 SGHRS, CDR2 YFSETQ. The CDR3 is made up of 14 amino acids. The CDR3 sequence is CASSLRGQGGEQYF. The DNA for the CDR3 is TGCGCCAGCAGCCTACGGGGACAGGGCGGCGAGCAGTACTTC.

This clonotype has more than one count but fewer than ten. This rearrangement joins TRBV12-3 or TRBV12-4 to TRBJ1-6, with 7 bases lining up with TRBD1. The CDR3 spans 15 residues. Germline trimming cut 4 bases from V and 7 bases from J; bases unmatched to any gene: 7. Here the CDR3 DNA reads TGTGCCAGCAGTTGGACAGGCCGAGGGAATTCACCCCTCCACTTT. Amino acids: CASSWTGRGNSPLHF.

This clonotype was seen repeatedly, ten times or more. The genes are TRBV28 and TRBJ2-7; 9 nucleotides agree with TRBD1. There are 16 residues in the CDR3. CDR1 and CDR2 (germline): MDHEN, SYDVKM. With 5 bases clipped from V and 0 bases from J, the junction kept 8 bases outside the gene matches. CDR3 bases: TGTGCCAGCAGTCTAACCGGGACAGGGTTCTCCTACGAGCAGTACTTC. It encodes CASSLTGTGFSYEQYF.

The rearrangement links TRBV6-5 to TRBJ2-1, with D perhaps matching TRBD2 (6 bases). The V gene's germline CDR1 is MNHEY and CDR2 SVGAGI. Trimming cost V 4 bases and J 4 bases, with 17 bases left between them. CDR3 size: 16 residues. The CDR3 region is CASSSSGTPGYNEQFF. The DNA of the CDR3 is TGTGCCAGCAGTTCGAGTGGGACTCCCGGGTACAATGAGCAGTTCTTC.

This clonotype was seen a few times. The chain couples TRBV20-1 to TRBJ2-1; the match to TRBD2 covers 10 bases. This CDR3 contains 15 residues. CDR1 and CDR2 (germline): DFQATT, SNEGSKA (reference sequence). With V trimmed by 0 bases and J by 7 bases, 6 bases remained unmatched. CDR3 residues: CSARDRVAGGNEQFF. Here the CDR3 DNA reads TGCAGTGCTAGAGATCGAGTAGCGGGGGGTAATGAGCAGTTCTTC.

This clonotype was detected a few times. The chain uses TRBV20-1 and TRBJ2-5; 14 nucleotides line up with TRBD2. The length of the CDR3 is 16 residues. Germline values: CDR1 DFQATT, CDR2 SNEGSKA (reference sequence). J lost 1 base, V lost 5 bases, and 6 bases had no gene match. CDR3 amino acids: CSAPRTSGGFQETQYF. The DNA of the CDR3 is TGCAGTGCTCCCCGGACTAGCGGGGGGTTCCAAGAGACCCAGTACTTC.